These 18 T cell receptor beta chains were all obtained from the same sample, sequenced in a study of control samples from healthy donors and cancer patients. Assay used: immunoSEQ multiplex PCR; TCRdb lists only in-frame clones, some missing. The sample lists 70,000 to 75,000 clones, 87% occurring once. The source material was blood. The receptors come from a woman aged 50 to 60 in good health.

V gene TRBV20-1 combines with J gene TRBJ2-1; no definite D call. This CDR3 is 11 amino acids long. The V and J ends lost 3 bases and 8 bases respectively, with 8 bases between them. Looked up from germline, CDR1 is DFQATT and CDR2 is SNEGSKA (reference sequence). The CDR3 nucleotides read TGCAGTGCTAGTTTCGGCTATGAGCAGTTCTTC. It specifies CSASFGYEQFF.

This chain uses TRBV3-1 (or the pseudogene TRBV3-2) with TRBJ2-7; the D is unclear. The CDR3 totals 15 residues. V was pared by 0 bases and J by 2 bases, with 11 bases between. Per germline, CDR1 LGHDT and CDR2 YNNKEL (reference sequence). CDR3 amino acids: CASSQDPWTAYEQYF. The CDR3 nucleotides are TGTGCCAGCAGCCAAGATCCCTGGACGGCCTACGAGCAGTACTTC.

The J gene is TRBJ2-3, the V gene TRBV9, with D tentatively TRBD2 (5 bases). From germline, CDR1 is SGDLS and CDR2 YYNGEE. With 4 bases removed from V and 5 bases from J, the gap between germline ends came to 14 bases. The CDR3 length is 14 residues. The CDR3 is CASSLGGPKDTQYF. CDR3 bases: TGTGCCAGCAGCCTCGGAGGTCCGAAAGATACGCAGTATTTT. Full variable domain (outside the CDR3, taken from reference TRBV9 and TRBJ2-3): DSGVTQTPKHLITATGQRVTLRCSPRSGDLSVYWYQQSLDQGLQFLIQYYNGEERAKGNILERFSAQQFPDLHSELNLSSLELGDSALYFCASSLGGPKDTQYFGPGTRLTVL.

This clone was observed a few times. This chain uses TRBV6-5 with TRBJ2-2; D gene ambiguous. Germline V lookup: CDR1 MNHEY, CDR2 SVGAGI. There are 13 residues in the CDR3. The ends were cut back, 6 bases at V and 5 bases at J, with 10 bases in the middle. CDR3 protein: CASRKGETGELFF. The CDR3 nucleotides are TGTGCCAGCAGGAAAGGAGAAACCGGGGAGCTGTTTTTT.

This sequence joins TRBV10-3 and TRBJ1-2, with 11 bases aligning to TRBD1. V trimming: 2 bases; J trimming: 8 bases; junction bases outside the gene matches: 4. The CDR3 totals 14 residues. Germline lookup yields CDR1 ENHRY and CDR2 SYGVKD. The CDR3 bases are TGTGCCATCAGTGAGGGGACAGGGGGACTAGGCTACACCTTC. This sequence encodes CAISEGTGGLGYTF.

V and J are TRBV19 and TRBJ2-3; 7 positions match TRBD2. Germline assignment: CDR1 LNHDA and CDR2 SQIVND (reference sequence). The V and J ends lost 4 bases and 14 bases, in that order; junction bases with no gene match: 21. The CDR3 totals 16 residues. The CDR3 DNA reads TGTGCCAGTAGTAACCCGGCGGGGGTTGAGCCCCGGGATCCGTATTTT. Translating it yields CASSNPAGVEPRDPYF.

The chain links TRBV5-1 to TRBJ2-1; 11 bases line up with TRBD2. The CDR3 consists of 15 residues. Germline values: CDR1 SGHRS, CDR2 YFSETQ. V trimming: 7 bases; J trimming: 3 bases; junction bases outside the gene matches: 6. The CDR3, as DNA: TGCGCCAGCGCACTAGCGGGAGCTCTCTACAATGAGCAGTTCTTC. This sequence encodes CASALAGALYNEQFF.

This chain links TRBV7-2 with TRBJ2-2, with TRBD2 matching 14 bases. The CDR3 length is 16 residues. Trimming at V came to 4 bases and at J to 9 bases, leaving 7 bases not matched to a gene. The germline V gene encodes CDR1 SGHTA and CDR2 FQGNSA. The CDR3, as DNA: TGTGCCAGCAGCTCACCCGGGACTAGCGGGAGCCGGGAGCTGTTTTTT. Translated: CASSSPGTSGSRELFF.

The rearrangement joins TRBV6-5 to TRBJ1-3, with unresolved D. The V end lost 6 bases, the J end lost 4 bases, and 10 bases lay between the germline ends. The germline V gene encodes CDR1 MNHEY and CDR2 SVGAGI. The CDR3 contains 13 residues. CDR3 nucleotides: TGTGCCAGCAGCTCCCTGGCGGGAAACACCATATATTTT. Translation: CASSSLAGNTIYF.

The rearrangement links TRBV27 to TRBJ2-4; TRBD1 is a possible D gene (6 bases). V was shortened by 5 bases and J by 1 base, with 18 bases between the two germline ends. The CDR3 spans 17 residues. CDR1 is MNHEY and CDR2 is SMNVEV in the germline V gene (reference sequence). CDR3 residues: CASSAPQGIGAKNIQYF. In DNA, the CDR3 is TGTGCCAGCAGTGCCCCTCAGGGGATAGGCGCCAAAAACATTCAGTACTTC.

The rearrangement uses TRBV5-5 and TRBJ2-1; D is undetermined. Trimming took off 4 bases at V and 0 bases at J, with 11 bases between the two ends. Germline V gene sequence: CDR1 SGHKS, CDR2 YYEKEE (reference sequence). CDR3 length: 15 residues. CDR3 DNA: TGTGCCAGCAGCCTACAGAGCAACTCCTACAATGAGCAGTTCTTC. Translation gives CASSLQSNSYNEQFF.

CDR3 residues: CASSLEGTSGIGTDTQYF. Written as DNA, the CDR3 is TGCGCCAGCAGCCTCGAAGGGACTAGCGGAATTGGCACAGATACGCAGTATTTT. This chain connects TRBV4-1 to TRBJ2-3, with 11 positions matching TRBD2. CDR1 is MGHRA, CDR2 YSYEKL, per germline. With 4 bases clipped from V and 1 base from J, the junction kept 10 bases outside the gene matches. CDR3 length: 18 amino acids.

This clone was found a few times. The chain is built from TRBV4-1 and TRBJ2-2; D tentatively reads TRBD1 or TRBD2 (5 bases each). Germline assignment: CDR1 MGHRA and CDR2 YSYEKL. The CDR3 is 16 amino acids. V was clipped by 5 bases and J by 0 bases, with 13 bases between them. CDR3 bases: TGCGCCAGCAGCAGAATCGGGGCTTCGAACACCGGGGAGCTGTTTTTT. Encoded protein: CASSRIGASNTGELFF.

The J gene is TRBJ2-5, the V gene TRBV18, with 7 bases identical to TRBD2. This CDR3 is built from 13 residues. The V gene's germline CDR1 is KGHSH and CDR2 LQKENI. After removal of 6 bases from V and 4 bases from J, the junction contained 5 bases not matched to a gene. This chain's CDR3 is CASSPGRSETQYF. CDR3 nucleotide sequence: TGTGCCAGCTCCCCCGGGAGGTCAGAGACCCAGTACTTC.

This chain links TRBV7-9 with TRBJ2-7; D is uncertain. Germline-derived CDR1 and CDR2 are SEHNR and FQNEAQ (reference sequence). The CDR3 has 17 amino acids. Trimming shortened V by 5 bases and J by 1 base, and 21 bases separated the two germline ends. DNA for the CDR3: TGTGCCAGCAGCCTTAACGACATTCTCCTTACATCCTACGAGCAGTACTTC. It translates to CASSLNDILLTSYEQYF.

This clone came up once. The V call is TRBV3-1 (or the pseudogene TRBV3-2), the J call TRBJ1-4; D remains ambiguous. The CDR3 sequence is 15 residues long. In germline, CDR1 is LGHDT, CDR2 YNNKEL (reference sequence). V dropped 0 bases and J dropped 0 bases, with 5 bases sitting between them. The CDR3 reads CASSQDRATNEKLFF. CDR3 sequence (DNA): TGTGCCAGCAGCCAAGATCGCGCAACTAATGAAAAACTGTTTTTT.

V gene TRBV10-3 combines with J gene TRBJ2-7; TRBD1 aligns across 9 bases. The germline V gene has CDR1 ENHRY and CDR2 SYGVKD. This CDR3 contains 16 residues. V lost 5 bases, J lost 0 bases, and 8 bases stayed unmatched. Here the CDR3 DNA reads TGTGCCATCAGTAGGGGGACAGGGCTCTTCTCCTACGAGCAGTACTTC. Residues: CAISRGTGLFSYEQYF.

CDR3 region: CASSYRGGNQPQHF. CDR3 sequence (DNA): TGTGCCAGCAGTTACCGAGGGGGCAATCAGCCCCAGCATTTT. The V and J genes are TRBV6-5 and TRBJ1-5; a weak D match, TRBD1 (5 bases). V was cut by 2 bases and J by 2 bases, with 7 bases left in between. The germline gives CDR1 MNHEY, CDR2 SVGAGI. The CDR3 totals 14 residues.